Described below is a single TCR beta chain sequence and its context. This sample was included in a study of blood T cells in healthy people across ages. Germline CDR1 is MRHNA and CDR2 is SNTAGT. The V and J ends lost 5 bases and 2 bases respectively, with 18 bases between them. This CDR3 comprises 16 residues. A second PCR of 7 to 11 cycles used a sample-barcoded 5' primer and a J-beta primer mix. Each CDR3 protein gets one entry after TCRdb re-called the 5' RACE reads with MiXCR. The sample gives approximately 940,000 distinct CDR3 sequences, roughly 43% of which show up once; under 15% is in the top ten.

The material sequenced was blood. The origin of this receptor is a man aged 30 to 45 in good health. The rearrangement uses TRBV6-4 and TRBJ2-5; D uncertain. DNA of the CDR3: TGTGCCAGCAGTTCCCCACAGTGGAAAAAACAAGAGACCCAGTACTTC. Translating it yields CASSSPQWKKQETQYF.